The 3 T cell receptor beta chains below come from one sample, sequenced in a study of cytomegalovirus exposure and HLA in healthy donors. PCR involved 60 Vbeta and 13 Jbeta primers. Assay: immunoSEQ multiplex PCR; the TCRdb copy retains only in-frame clones and omits some. The top ten hold less than 0.9% of the sample, which has roughly 180,000 clones, 76% seen once. Sequences were obtained from PBMCs. The source is a female donor in good health and CMV-seronegative.

The gene calls are TRBV30 and TRBJ1-5, with D unresolved. Germline V gives CDR1 GTSNPN, CDR2 SVGIG (reference sequence). This CDR3 has 14 amino acids. The V end was cut by 3 bases, the J end by 5 bases, with 14 bases between. CDR3 sequence reads: CAWSAAREYQPQHF. In nucleotides, the CDR3 is TGTGCCTGGAGCGCAGCCCGGGAGTATCAGCCCCAGCATTTT.

The chain uses TRBV25-1 and TRBJ1-6; D gene uncertain. CDR1 is MGHDK, CDR2 SYGVNS, per germline. Trimming removed 2 bases at V and 4 bases at J, with 12 bases between. This CDR3 is 16 amino acids long. The CDR3 loop is CASSEVYIGYNSPLHF. As DNA, the CDR3 is TGTGCCAGCAGTGAAGTTTATATCGGTTATAATTCACCCCTCCACTTT.

The chain joins TRBV4-3 to TRBJ2-2, with 11 bases matching TRBD1. The CDR3 contains 16 residues. J gave up 6 bases and V 3 bases, and 6 bases lay outside the gene matches. Germline V CDR1 and CDR2: LGHNA, YSLEER. The CDR3 coding sequence is TGCGCCAGCAGCCAGGGGGGACAGGGGGGCCCCGGGGAGCTGTTTTTT. Residues: CASSQGGQGGPGELFF.